This section outlines one TCR beta chain sequence together with its context. Its antigen is unidentified. The data originate from a study of CD8 T cells in Susac syndrome. In germline, CDR1 is SGHTA, CDR2 FQGNSA. Germline trimming cut 6 bases from V and 7 bases from J; bases unmatched to any gene: 10. The CDR3 is made up of 15 amino acids. RNA was extracted with the RNeasy kit, and a quantity of about 0.5 to 1 ug was reverse transcribed using random hexamers. The TCR beta CDR3 was amplified by immunoSEQ multiplex PCR across 54 Vbeta, 13 Jbeta. TCRdb processed the immunoSEQ multiplex PCR reads anew with MiXCR; each CDR3 protein has one entry. The data contain 200,000 to 250,000 distinct CDR3 sequences, 94% of them singletons. Notes on the study in general: Clonal expansion was missing from Susac syndrome CD4+ T cell repertoires.

V and J are TRBV7-2 and TRBJ2-1, with 9 bases identical to TRBD2. This TCR was recovered from a human donor with Susac syndrome. Source material: CD4+ T cells from PBMCs. The CDR3 loop reads CASRALAGSGNEQFF. The DNA for the CDR3 is TGTGCCAGCAGGGCTCTAGCGGGGTCGGGGAATGAGCAGTTCTTC.